This T cell receptor (beta chain) derives from a study of shared clonotypes between healthy human individuals. Study at large: For every donor, three CD4 naive, three CD4 memory, two CD8 naive and one CD8 memory plates were used. Study results and limitations: Clonotype sharing across a handful of donors was observed for about 5.2% of naive CD4 clonotypes. In having few donors, the study represented limited genetic and exposure-history diversity.

As regards this clone: Its specificity is unknown.

CDR3 length: 16 amino acids. The V and J ends lost 3 bases and 5 bases, in that order; junction bases with no gene match: 6. Per germline, CDR1 SNHLY and CDR2 FYNNEI. Original analysis: In the immunoSEQ data, sequences were junction-only and lacked quality scores, so filtering differed. Sequencing used immunoSEQ multiplex PCR; TCRdb keeps in-frame clones, though not all of them. For V, J and clone size, that table is used; D and trimming come from the DNA. The table records hundreds of thousands of clones, roughly 96% of them present only once. CD45RO-negative, CCR7-positively selected cells formed the naive CD8 fraction, excluding terminally differentiated effector memory CD45RA+ cells.

Sequences were obtained from naive CD8+ T cells sorted from blood. V gene TRBV2 combines with J gene TRBJ2-5; 13 bases line up with TRBD2. This sequence was found in a woman in her 30s in good health. The CDR3 nucleotides are TGTGCCAGCAGTGACCCGGGACTAGCGGGAATTGAGACCCAGTACTTC. Translating it yields CASSDPGLAGIETQYF. Together with reference TRBV2 and TRBJ2-5, the CDR3 gives the full variable domain: EPEVTQTPSHQVTQMGQEVILRCVPISNHLYFYWYRQILGQKVEFLVSFYNNEISEKSEIFDDQFSVERPDGSNFTLKIRSTKLEDSAMYFCASSDPGLAGIETQYFGPGTRLLVL.